This TCR beta chain stems from a study of cytomegalovirus exposure and HLA in healthy donors. General study points: Most TCR sequences showed up rarely, but some public TCRs showed up in many donors. Per published reports, the classifier diagnosed cytomegalovirus status with high specificity and sensitivity.

This clone was observed a few times. Antigen specificity is unknown. In the PCR, 60 Vbeta and 13 Jbeta primers were used. Assay used: immunoSEQ multiplex PCR; TCRdb lists only in-frame clones, some missing. The sample has some 150,000 clones, approximately 79% seen once. The sequence was collected from a man in his forties in good health and CMV-seronegative. Input material: PBMCs.

The CDR3 reads CASARGTHNSPLHF. The CDR3 DNA follows: TGTGCCAGTGCTAGGGGAACTCACAATTCACCCCTCCACTTT. The chain joins TRBV27 to TRBJ1-6; possibly TRBD1 for D (5 bases). The CDR3 spans 14 residues. CDR1 is MNHEY, CDR2 SMNVEV, per germline (reference sequence). The V and J ends lost 9 bases and 7 bases respectively, with 16 bases between them.